This TCR beta chain was obtained from a study of human T cells and chemical hapten exposure (dated by TCRdb to the early 2020s). As for the study more broadly: For sensitization, 2% DPC in acetone was applied to a 2 cm by 2 cm area of upper inner arm skin. Throughout the study period of about 25 weeks, patients also received therapeutic DPC doses to the scalp every week. Patch testing was performed on the upper back with Finn chambers containing 0.01% DPC, and the patch tests were scored after 6 days according to International Contact Dermatitis Research Group standards. Alopecia areata with under or over 50% scalp involvement, alopecia totalis and alopecia universalis were represented in the patient cohort, which was mostly female. Libraries were pooled for sequencing, and variation in per-sample TCR yields was attributed mainly to small differences in library volumes within the pool. Peripheral blood TCR repertoire changes were tracked in vivo in alopecia patients during primary and secondary sensitization to the hapten diphenylcyclopropenone (DPC). Patient blood was sampled pre-sensitization (week 0) and at 2, 6 and about 24 weeks after DPC sensitization. Some 29 alopecia patients gave blood for TCR sequencing at one to four time points (pre-sensitization, 2, 6 and 24 weeks).

Beyond this particular receptor, the publication reports: The number of TCRs above 1 in 1000 frequency did not change with DPC sensitization; there was no evidence of global repertoire structure alterations. Alopecia, a presumed autoimmune disease, was present in all patients, so the immune response of the patients might differ from that of healthy individuals. Repeated subsampling changed both the strength of the expansion versus patch-test correlation and the threshold at which the correlation became significant. Significantly more large CDR3 similarity clusters were formed by expanded TCRs than by pre-sensitization or healthy control sets, consistent with antigen-driven responses. The number of PT1 expanded TCRs positively correlated with patch test score, significant at thresholds 8, 16 and 32 but not 4.

From V the trimming removes 6 bases and from J it removes 3 bases, while the gene matches leave 2 bases of the junction unaccounted for. Including the terminal cysteine and phenylalanine, the CDR3 comprises 12 residues. Only CDR3 DNA is held: 36 bases, read in frame from base 1. The germline V gene gives CDR1 as SGHVS and CDR2 as FNYEAQ. Explained via the paper, the time point label denotes: pre-sensitization, week 0. Explained via the paper, the treatment or condition label denotes: therapeutic diphenylcyclopropenone sensitization with weekly scalp DPC. At each patch-test visit, blood was drawn before the patch test was applied. Patients were eligible if aged 18 to 70, diagnosed with alopecia and judged suitable for DPC therapy, and pregnant patients were excluded. Total RNA was isolated from unfractionated whole blood collected in Tempus Blood RNA tubes. This clonotype showed up just a few times. Its antigen has not been determined. The input lacks base qualities; no much larger clone sits a single base away.

The library was produced with RACE. The instrument given in TCRdb is NextSeq 500. Library preparation attached unique molecular identifiers to individual cDNA molecules for quantitative, reproducible TCR counting. Both TCR alpha and TCR beta chains were sequenced from each blood RNA sample. Processing in the source paper ran as follows. The median number of TCRs per sample was roughly 100,000, ranging from roughly 23,224 to 690,600. V, J and CDR3 annotation of the TCR reads was performed with the Decombinator software suite. For PS versus PT1 abundance plots, all samples were subsampled to the same number of TCRs (28,000). Expanded TCRs were defined as absent before sensitization and observed at least eight times at the 2-week time point. The public sequencing data were trimmed at Q25 with fastp and processed into clonotypes with MiXCR by TCRdb, which kept only in-frame beta chains. Duplicate CDR3 protein sequences are folded into a single record with the most common DNA and genes. None of the V and J calls come from the authors' own analysis; TCRdb made them. The sample profile shows around 180,000 distinct CDR3 sequences; about 31% of them were found once. In total, the top ten clones hold less than 3.5% of the sample.

The material sequenced was whole blood, taken in connection with sensitization to the hapten diphenylcyclopropenone (DPC). This sequence originates from a woman between 25 and 40 years old with alopecia areata. Some clones in this sample may be carry-over from other donors' samples. The V and J segments used are TRBV7-6 and TRBJ2-7; TRBD1 fits 7 bases in the junction. The nucleotide sequence is given as TGTGCCAGCAGGGGGGACAGCTACGAGCAGTACTTC. Protein translation: CASRGDSYEQYF.